The 18 T cell receptor beta chains in this list originate from one sample, sequenced in a study of blood T cell repertoires in COVID-19 (dated by TCRdb to the early 2020s). Library creation used the immunoSEQ multiplex PCR assay. TCRdb obtained this table from immuneACCESS and retained in-frame rearrangements with V and J assigned. These tables miss some clones; where compared with another copy, unresolved V genes account for less than half of the shortfall, and the remainder is unexplained. The sample includes approximately 200,000 clones, with roughly 87% observed a single time. About 2.3% of the sample lies in the top ten. The sequencing input was PBMCs or T cells enriched from blood (not recorded which). These receptors were collected from a woman in her twenties or thirties who had recovered from COVID-19.

The chain employs TRBV7-9 and TRBJ2-7, with 12 bases fitting TRBD2. Per germline, CDR1 SEHNR and CDR2 FQNEAQ (reference sequence). Trimming at V came to 5 bases and at J to 5 bases, leaving 1 base not matched to a gene. The CDR3 contains 13 residues. The CDR3 DNA reads as TGTGCCAGCAGCCGACTAGCGGGAGACGAGCAGTACTTC. Amino acids: CASSRLAGDEQYF.

V is TRBV9 and J is TRBJ2-1; 10 nucleotides line up with TRBD2. The ends lost 0 bases at V and 9 bases at J; junction bases unmatched: 9. This CDR3 contains 16 residues. The germline gives CDR1 SGDLS, CDR2 YYNGEE. CDR3 in amino acids: CASSVDAAGGPSEQFF. The CDR3 region has the DNA TGTGCCAGCAGCGTAGACGCAGCGGGAGGGCCATCTGAGCAGTTCTTC.

V gene TRBV29-1 combines with J gene TRBJ2-6; D is unresolved. The CDR3 spans 15 residues. Germline CDR1 and CDR2: SQVTM and ANQGSEA. The ends were cut back, 4 bases at V and 0 bases at J, with 10 bases in the middle. The CDR3 DNA is TGCAGCGTTGTTACACCCCTCTCTGGGGCCAACGTCCTGACTTTC. This translates into CSVVTPLSGANVLTF. The entire variable domain, with the rest obtained from reference TRBV29-1 and TRBJ2-6, is as follows: SAVISQKPSRDICQRGTSLTIQCQVDSQVTMMFWYRQQPGQSLTLIATANQGSEATYESGFVIDKFPISRPNLTFSTLTVSNMSPEDSSIYLCSVVTPLSGANVLTFGAGSRLTVL.

The CDR3 sequence: CASSLDPTALNEKLFF. For the CDR3, the DNA is TGTGCCAGCAGCTTGGACCCGACAGCCCTAAATGAAAAACTGTTTTTT. The genes are TRBV5-5 and TRBJ1-4; TRBD1 might be the D (5 bases). The V gene's germline CDR1 is SGHKS and CDR2 YYEKEE (reference sequence). CDR3 length equals 16 residues. V lost 0 bases and J lost 5, with 14 bases in between.

The rearrangement uses TRBV2 and TRBJ1-2; TRBD1 agrees at 7 bases. With V trimmed by 3 bases and J by 4 bases, 2 bases remained unmatched. From germline, CDR1 is SNHLY and CDR2 FYNNEI. CDR3 length equals 13 residues. CDR3 residues: CASSEQGGYGYTF. In DNA form, the CDR3 reads TGTGCCAGCAGTGAGCAGGGGGGCTATGGCTACACCTTC.

The chain combines TRBV7-6 with TRBJ2-5; D is ambiguous. V lost 3 bases and J lost 4, with 9 bases in between. Per the germline V gene, CDR1 is SGHVS and CDR2 is FNYEAQ. The CDR3 runs to 13 residues. CDR3 in amino acids: CASSLAGSETQYF. As DNA, the CDR3 is TGTGCCAGCAGCTTGGCAGGTTCAGAGACCCAGTACTTC.

In its sample, this clone was seen once. The chain carries TRBV7-9 and TRBJ2-2; D unresolved. CDR1 is SEHNR, CDR2 FQNEAQ, per germline (reference sequence). V shed 4 bases and J shed 4 bases, with 4 bases lying between them. The CDR3 sequence is 12 residues long. This chain's CDR3 is CASSSFTGELFF. For the CDR3, the DNA is TGTGCCAGCAGCTCATTCACCGGGGAGCTGTTTTTT. The full variable domain, its missing parts supplied by reference TRBV7-9 and TRBJ2-2, is DTGVSQNPRHKITKRGQNVTFRCDPISEHNRLYWYRQTLGQGPEFLTYFQNEAQLEKSRLLSDRFSAERPKGSFSTLEIQRTEQGDSAMYLCASSSFTGELFFGEGSRLTVL.

The J gene is TRBJ1-4, the V gene TRBV7-8, with 9 bases lining up with TRBD1. This CDR3 has 14 residues. In germline, CDR1 is SGHVS, CDR2 FQNEAQ. V trimming: 6 bases; J trimming: 8 bases; junction bases outside the gene matches: 7. CDR3 sequence: CASSYGTGKEKLFF. The CDR3 DNA follows: TGTGCCAGCAGTTACGGGACAGGGAAAGAAAAACTGTTTTTT.

As for this clone: Other DNA sequences in this specimen translate into the identical CDR3. The V call is TRBV7-2, the J call TRBJ2-3; no reliable D call. The V end lost 3 bases, the J end lost 2 bases, and 9 bases lay between the germline ends. The CDR3 consists of 14 residues. The germline V gene has CDR1 SGHTA and CDR2 FQGNSA. The CDR3 is CASSLARNTDTQYF. CDR3 nucleotides: TGTGCCAGCAGCTTGGCCAGAAACACAGATACGCAGTATTTT.

The chain is built from TRBV5-6 and TRBJ2-7; D not certain. V dropped 4 bases and J dropped 2 bases, with 13 bases sitting between them. This CDR3 spans 14 amino acids. Germline CDR1 SGHDT, CDR2 YYEEEE. CDR3 amino acids: CASSATQGPYEQYF. CDR3 nucleotides: TGTGCCAGCAGCGCGACTCAAGGCCCCTACGAGCAGTACTTC. The variable domain in full, completed from reference TRBV5-6 and TRBJ2-7, reads DAGVTQSPTHLIKTRGQQVTLRCSPKSGHDTVSWYQQALGQGPQFIFQYYEEEERQRGNFPDRFSGHQFPNYSSELNVNALLLGDSALYLCASSATQGPYEQYFGPGTRLTVT.

J is TRBJ2-7 and V is TRBV11-2; D uncertain. The V and J ends lost 4 bases and 3 bases respectively, with 7 bases between them. The CDR3 extends over 12 amino acids. The V gene's germline CDR1 is SGHAT and CDR2 FQNNGV. CDR3: CASSSSFYEQYF. The CDR3 region has the DNA TGTGCCAGCAGCTCGTCCTTCTACGAGCAGTACTTC.

The chain has TRBV10-3 and TRBJ1-4, with TRBD1 identical over 9 bases. This CDR3 is 14 amino acids long. With V trimmed by 6 bases and J by 8 bases, 7 bases remained unmatched. Germline-derived CDR1 and CDR2 are ENHRY and SYGVKD. This CDR3 is CAIRADRGGEKLFF. CDR3 DNA: TGTGCCATCAGAGCGGACAGGGGAGGGGAAAAACTGTTTTTT.

This clone was seen just once. The genes are TRBV15 and TRBJ2-5, with 10 bases fitting TRBD1. CDR1 is LNHNV, CDR2 YYDKDF, per germline (reference sequence). Germline trimming cut 1 base from V and 5 bases from J; bases unmatched to any gene: 4. This CDR3 region has 15 residues. The CDR3 loop is CATSRADRGDETQYF. CDR3 coding DNA: TGTGCCACCAGCAGAGCGGACAGGGGGGATGAGACCCAGTACTTC.

V usage is TRBV19 and J usage is TRBJ1-1, with TRBD1 identical over 8 bases. Germline V CDR1 and CDR2: LNHDA, SQIVND (reference sequence). There are 16 residues in the CDR3. V lost 4 bases and J lost 4; bases outside the gene matches: 11. CDR3 DNA sequence: TGTGCCAGTAGTAAGACCGGGACAGGTAGGATCACTGAAGCTTTCTTT. It specifies CASSKTGTGRITEAFF.

V gene TRBV5-5 combines with J gene TRBJ1-5; D remains ambiguous. Germline V gene lookup returns CDR1 SGHKS and CDR2 YYEKEE (reference sequence). The CDR3 contains 18 residues. V was cut by 4 bases and J by 0 bases, with 20 bases left in between. The CDR3 DNA sequence: TGTGCCAGCAGCCCGAGGGCCAGGTCCTATAATAGCAATCAGCCCCAGCATTTT. It specifies CASSPRARSYNSNQPQHF.

This chain uses TRBV7-2 with TRBJ2-3; 9 bases align to TRBD2. The germline V gene has CDR1 SGHTA and CDR2 FQGNSA. V shed 7 bases and J 6 bases; nucleotides not matched to a gene: 17. This CDR3 is 17 amino acids long. The CDR3 nucleotides read TGTGCCAGCACCGCGGTCCCGCGGGGGGGCCGCTTGGATACGCAGTATTTT. This sequence encodes CASTAVPRGGRLDTQYF.

This clone was recorded a few times. Different DNA sequences within this sample yield the same CDR3. J is TRBJ2-1 and V is TRBV7-2; no reliable D call. The V end was cut by 2 bases, the J end by 0 bases, with 8 bases between. Germline assignment: CDR1 SGHTA and CDR2 FQGNSA. This CDR3 is built from 15 residues. The CDR3 reads CASSLSLSSYNEQFF. The DNA for the CDR3 is TGTGCCAGCAGCTTATCACTTAGCTCCTACAATGAGCAGTTCTTC.

The chain has TRBV2 and TRBJ1-6; D is ambiguous. This CDR3 has 11 residues. CDR1 is SNHLY, CDR2 FYNNEI, per germline. V shed 8 bases and J shed 8 bases, with 7 bases lying between them. The CDR3 loop reads CASRIDSPLHF. The CDR3 nucleotides are TGTGCCAGCCGAATAGATTCACCCCTCCACTTT.